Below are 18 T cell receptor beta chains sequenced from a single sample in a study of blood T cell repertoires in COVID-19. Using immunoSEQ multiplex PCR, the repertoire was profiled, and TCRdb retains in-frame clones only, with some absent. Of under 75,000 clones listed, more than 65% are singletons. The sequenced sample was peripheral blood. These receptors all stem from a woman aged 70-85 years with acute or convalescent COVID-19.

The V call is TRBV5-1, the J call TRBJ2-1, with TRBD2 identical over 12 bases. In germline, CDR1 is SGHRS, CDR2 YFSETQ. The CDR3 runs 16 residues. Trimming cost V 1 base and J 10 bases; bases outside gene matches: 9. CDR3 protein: CASSLMASGGAPEQFF. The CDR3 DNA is TGCGCCAGCAGCTTGATGGCTAGCGGGGGGGCCCCGGAGCAGTTCTTC.

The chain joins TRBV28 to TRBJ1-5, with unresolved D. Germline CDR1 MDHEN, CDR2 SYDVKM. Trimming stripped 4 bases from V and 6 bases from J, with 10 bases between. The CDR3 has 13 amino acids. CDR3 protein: CASSWRYFQPQHF. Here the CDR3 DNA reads TGTGCCAGCAGTTGGCGGTACTTTCAGCCCCAGCATTTT.

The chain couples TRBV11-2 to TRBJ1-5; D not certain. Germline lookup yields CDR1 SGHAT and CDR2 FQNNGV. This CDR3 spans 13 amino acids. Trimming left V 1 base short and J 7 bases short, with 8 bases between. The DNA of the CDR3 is TGTGCCAGCAGCTTAGGTTGGGAGCAGCCCCAGCATTTT. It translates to CASSLGWEQPQHF. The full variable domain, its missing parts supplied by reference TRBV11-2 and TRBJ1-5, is EAGVAQSPRYKIIEKRQSVAFWCNPISGHATLYWYQQILGQGPKLLIQFQNNGVVDDSQLPKDRFSAERLKGVDSTLKIQPAKLEDSAVYLCASSLGWEQPQHFGDGTRLSIL.

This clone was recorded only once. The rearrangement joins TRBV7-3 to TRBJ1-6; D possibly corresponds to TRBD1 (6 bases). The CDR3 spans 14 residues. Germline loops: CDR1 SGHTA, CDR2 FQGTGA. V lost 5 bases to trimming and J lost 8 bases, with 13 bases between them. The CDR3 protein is CASSRGNEDSPLHF. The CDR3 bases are TGTGCCAGCAGCAGGGGGAATGAAGATTCACCCCTCCACTTT.

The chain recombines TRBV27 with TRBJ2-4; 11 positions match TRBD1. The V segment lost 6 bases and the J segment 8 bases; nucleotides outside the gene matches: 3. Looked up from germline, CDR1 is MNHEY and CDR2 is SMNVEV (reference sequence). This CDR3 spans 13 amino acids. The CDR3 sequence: CASSGQGADIQYF. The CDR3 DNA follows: TGTGCCAGCAGCGGACAGGGGGCGGACATTCAGTACTTC.

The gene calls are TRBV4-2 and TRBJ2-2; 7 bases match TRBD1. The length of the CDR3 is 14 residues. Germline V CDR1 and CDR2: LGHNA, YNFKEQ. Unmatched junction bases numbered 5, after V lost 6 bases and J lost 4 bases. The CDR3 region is CASSNRDSTGELFF. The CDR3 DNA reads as TGTGCCAGCAGTAACCGGGACAGCACCGGGGAGCTGTTTTTT.

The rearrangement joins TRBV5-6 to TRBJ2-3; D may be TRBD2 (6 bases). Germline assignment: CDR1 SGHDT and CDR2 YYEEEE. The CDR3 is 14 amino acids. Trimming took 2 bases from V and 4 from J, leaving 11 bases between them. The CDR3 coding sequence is TGTGCCAGCAGCTTATATCCGGGAGCAGATACGCAGTATTTT. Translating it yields CASSLYPGADTQYF. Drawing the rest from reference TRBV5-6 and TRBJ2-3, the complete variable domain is DAGVTQSPTHLIKTRGQQVTLRCSPKSGHDTVSWYQQALGQGPQFIFQYYEEEERQRGNFPDRFSGHQFPNYSSELNVNALLLGDSALYLCASSLYPGADTQYFGPGTRLTVL.

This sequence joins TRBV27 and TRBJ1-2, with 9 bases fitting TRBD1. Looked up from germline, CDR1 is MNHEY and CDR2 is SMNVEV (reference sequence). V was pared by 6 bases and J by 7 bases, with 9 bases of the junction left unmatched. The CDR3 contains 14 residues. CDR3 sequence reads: CASRKTGGYGGYTF. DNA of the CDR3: TGTGCCAGCAGGAAGACAGGGGGTTATGGTGGCTACACCTTC.

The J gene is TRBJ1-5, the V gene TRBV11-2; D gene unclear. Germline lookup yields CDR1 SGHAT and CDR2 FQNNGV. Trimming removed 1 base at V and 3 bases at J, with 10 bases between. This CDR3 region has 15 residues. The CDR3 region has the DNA TGTGCCAGCAGCTTAGGCGAGGCCTACAATCAGCCCCAGCATTTT. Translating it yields CASSLGEAYNQPQHF. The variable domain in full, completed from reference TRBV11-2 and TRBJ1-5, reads EAGVAQSPRYKIIEKRQSVAFWCNPISGHATLYWYQQILGQGPKLLIQFQNNGVVDDSQLPKDRFSAERLKGVDSTLKIQPAKLEDSAVYLCASSLGEAYNQPQHFGDGTRLSIL.

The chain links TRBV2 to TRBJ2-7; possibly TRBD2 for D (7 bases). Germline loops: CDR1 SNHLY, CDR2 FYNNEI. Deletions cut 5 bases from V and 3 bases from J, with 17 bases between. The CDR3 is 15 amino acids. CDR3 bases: TGTGCCAGCAGTATCTCGCGGGGGCCAAACTACGAGCAGTACTTC. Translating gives CASSISRGPNYEQYF.

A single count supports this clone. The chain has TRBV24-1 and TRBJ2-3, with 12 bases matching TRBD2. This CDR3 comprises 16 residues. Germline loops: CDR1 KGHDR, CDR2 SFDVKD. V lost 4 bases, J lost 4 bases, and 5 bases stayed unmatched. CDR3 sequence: CATSDSSGGAPDTQYF. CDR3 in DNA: TGTGCCACCAGTGACTCTAGCGGGGGGGCCCCAGATACGCAGTATTTT.

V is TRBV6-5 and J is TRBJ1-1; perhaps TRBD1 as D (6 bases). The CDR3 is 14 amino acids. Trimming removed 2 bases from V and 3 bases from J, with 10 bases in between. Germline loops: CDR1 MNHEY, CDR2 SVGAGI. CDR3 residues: CASSYGRGDTEAFF. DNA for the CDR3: TGTGCCAGCAGTTACGGCAGGGGTGACACTGAAGCTTTCTTT.

The CDR3 DNA reads as TGTGCCAGCGGTTCGACCGGGGGGGCAACAGATACGCAGTATTTT. It yields the protein CASGSTGGATDTQYF. The gene calls are TRBV3-1 (or the pseudogene TRBV3-2) and TRBJ2-3, with TRBD2 identical over 8 bases. J was trimmed by 3 bases and V by 8 bases; bases with no gene match: 10. The CDR3 has 15 amino acids. Germline V gene sequence: CDR1 LGHDT, CDR2 YNNKEL (reference sequence).

The CDR3 spells CASKARTGSNYGYTF. The DNA of the CDR3 is TGTGCCAGCAAGGCACGGACAGGGTCTAACTATGGCTACACCTTC. The J gene is TRBJ1-2, the V gene TRBV4-2; 8 bases align to TRBD1. CDR3 length equals 15 residues. Germline loops: CDR1 LGHNA, CDR2 YNFKEQ. V shed 7 bases, J shed 0 bases, and the junction held 7 bases outside the gene matches.

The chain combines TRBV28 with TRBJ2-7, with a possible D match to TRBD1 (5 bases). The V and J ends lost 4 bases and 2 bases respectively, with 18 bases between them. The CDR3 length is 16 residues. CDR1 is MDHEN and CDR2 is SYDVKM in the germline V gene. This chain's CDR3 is CASSSKDTPSTYEQYF. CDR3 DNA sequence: TGTGCCAGCAGTTCAAAGGACACGCCATCCACCTACGAGCAGTACTTC.

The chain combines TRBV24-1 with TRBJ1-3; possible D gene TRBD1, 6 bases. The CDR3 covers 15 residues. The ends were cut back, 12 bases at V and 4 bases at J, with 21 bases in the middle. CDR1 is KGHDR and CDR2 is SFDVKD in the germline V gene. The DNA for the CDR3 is TGTGCCCGCTCGGGACACCCTTCGGAGGGAAACACCATATATTTT. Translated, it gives CARSGHPSEGNTIYF.

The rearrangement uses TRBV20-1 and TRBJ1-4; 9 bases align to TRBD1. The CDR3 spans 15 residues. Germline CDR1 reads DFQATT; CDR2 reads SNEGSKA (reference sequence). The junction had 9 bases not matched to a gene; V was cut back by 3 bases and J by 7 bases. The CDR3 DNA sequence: TGCAGTGCTAGTGAGGTGACAGGGGGTAGTGAAAAACTGTTTTTT. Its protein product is CSASEVTGGSEKLFF.

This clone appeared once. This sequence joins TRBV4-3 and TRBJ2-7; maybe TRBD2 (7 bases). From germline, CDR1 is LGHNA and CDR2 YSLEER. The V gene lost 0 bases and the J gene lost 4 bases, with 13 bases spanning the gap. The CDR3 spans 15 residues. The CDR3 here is CASSQDRGGLYEQYF. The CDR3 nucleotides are TGCGCCAGCAGCCAAGATAGGGGGGGGCTTTACGAGCAGTACTTC.